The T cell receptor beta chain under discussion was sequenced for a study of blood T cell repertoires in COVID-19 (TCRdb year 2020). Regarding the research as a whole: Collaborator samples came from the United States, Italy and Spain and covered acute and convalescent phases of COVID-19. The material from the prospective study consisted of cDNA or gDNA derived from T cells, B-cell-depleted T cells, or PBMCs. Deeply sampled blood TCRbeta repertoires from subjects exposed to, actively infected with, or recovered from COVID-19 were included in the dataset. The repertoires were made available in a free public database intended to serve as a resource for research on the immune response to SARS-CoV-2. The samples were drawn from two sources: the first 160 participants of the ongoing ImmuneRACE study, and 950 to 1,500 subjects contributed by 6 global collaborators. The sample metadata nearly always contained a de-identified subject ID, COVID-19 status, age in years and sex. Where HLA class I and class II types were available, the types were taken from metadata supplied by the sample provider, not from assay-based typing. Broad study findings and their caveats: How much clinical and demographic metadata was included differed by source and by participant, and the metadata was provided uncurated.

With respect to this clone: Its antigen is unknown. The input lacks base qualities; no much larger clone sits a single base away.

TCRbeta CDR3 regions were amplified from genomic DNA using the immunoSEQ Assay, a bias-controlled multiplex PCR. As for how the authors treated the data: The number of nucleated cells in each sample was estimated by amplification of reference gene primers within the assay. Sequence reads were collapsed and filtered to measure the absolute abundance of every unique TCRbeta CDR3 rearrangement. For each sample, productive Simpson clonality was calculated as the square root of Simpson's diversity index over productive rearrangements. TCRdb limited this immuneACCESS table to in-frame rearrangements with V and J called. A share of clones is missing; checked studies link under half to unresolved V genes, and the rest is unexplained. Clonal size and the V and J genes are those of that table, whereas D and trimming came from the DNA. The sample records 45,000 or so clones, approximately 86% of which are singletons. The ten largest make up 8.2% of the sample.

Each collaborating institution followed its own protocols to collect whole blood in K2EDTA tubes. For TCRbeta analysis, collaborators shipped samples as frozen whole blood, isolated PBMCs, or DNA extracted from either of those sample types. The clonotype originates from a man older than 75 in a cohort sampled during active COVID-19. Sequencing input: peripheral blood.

CDR3 sequence: CASSLQGAAAQPQHF. The DNA sequence reads TGTGCCAGCAGTCTGCAGGGGGCCGCGGCCCAGCCCCAGCATTTT. The chain employs TRBV2 and TRBJ1-5, and TRBD1 aligns with 8 junction nucleotides. After removal of 5 bases from V and 7 bases from J, the junction retains 10 bases not matched to a gene. For CDR1 and CDR2, the germline V gene lists SNHLY and FYNNEI. The CDR3 has 15 amino acids, counting the end cysteine and phenylalanine. Only the CDR3 DNA stays, 45 bases, in frame from base 1.